A selection of T cell receptor beta chains follows, all from one sample in a study of cytomegalovirus exposure and HLA in healthy donors. Profiling relied on immunoSEQ multiplex PCR, and the TCRdb table lists in-frame clones only, not all of them. The sample yields more than 80,000 clones, approximately 80% seen once. Sequenced input: PBMCs. The receptors originated from a man aged 50 to 60 in good health and CMV-seronegative. Each CDR3 is given with its conserved first and last residue. Fields, in order: D gene, clone size, V gene, J gene, CDR3 DNA, CDR3 protein. The D gene is left open where the match is weak. Only part of the rows carry a size: once, few, many, or a class if the clone is expanded.

D gene: TRBD1
clone size: -
V gene: TRBV7-9
J gene: TRBJ2-1
CDR3 DNA: TGTGCCAGCAGCTTAGCCGGGACAGGGTCCAATGAGCAGTTCTTC
CDR3 protein: CASSLAGTGSNEQFF

D gene: -
clone size: once
V gene: TRBV30
J gene: TRBJ1-3
CDR3 DNA: TGTGCCTGGAGGGGCGGGGATTCTGGAAACACCATATATTTT
CDR3 protein: CAWRGGDSGNTIYF

D gene: -
clone size: once
V gene: TRBV7-8
J gene: TRBJ2-1
CDR3 DNA: TGTGCCAGCAGCTCGGTACAGGGAAGTGAGCAGTTCTTC
CDR3 protein: CASSSVQGSEQFF

D gene: -
clone size: few
V gene: TRBV11-3
J gene: TRBJ2-2
CDR3 DNA: TGTGCCAGCAGCGCGGGGACAGATTCTACCGGGGAGCTGTTTTTT
CDR3 protein: CASSAGTDSTGELFF

D gene: TRBD1
clone size: -
V gene: TRBV19
J gene: TRBJ1-2
CDR3 DNA: TGTGCCAGTAGTATAGAGCGGACAGGCCCCAACTATGGCTACACCTTC
CDR3 protein: CASSIERTGPNYGYTF

D gene: -
clone size: -
V gene: TRBV19
J gene: TRBJ1-1
CDR3 DNA: TGTGCCAGTGCTGACTGGGTGGGGAACACTGAAGCTTTCTTT
CDR3 protein: CASADWVGNTEAFF

D gene: TRBD1
clone size: -
V gene: TRBV5-1
J gene: TRBJ2-3
CDR3 DNA: TGCGCCAGCACCAGGGACAGCAGCACAGATACGCAGTATTTT
CDR3 protein: CASTRDSSTDTQYF

D gene: -
clone size: -
V gene: TRBV4-1
J gene: TRBJ1-1
CDR3 DNA: TGCGCCAGCAGCCAAGAACGATTAGTGAACACTGAAGCTTTCTTT
CDR3 protein: CASSQERLVNTEAFF

D gene: TRBD2
clone size: -
V gene: TRBV18
J gene: TRBJ2-5
CDR3 DNA: TGTGCCAGCTCACCACCGGGACTAGCGGGGGGACAAGGAGAGACCCAGTACTTC
CDR3 protein: CASSPPGLAGGQGETQYF

D gene: TRBD1
clone size: -
V gene: TRBV7-9
J gene: TRBJ1-1
CDR3 DNA: TGTGCCAGCAGCGTCCGAGGGACAGTGAACACTGAAGCTTTCTTT
CDR3 protein: CASSVRGTVNTEAFF

D gene: -
clone size: -
V gene: TRBV18
J gene: TRBJ1-6
CDR3 DNA: TGTGCCAGCTCACCTGAACAGGGAGCGAATTCACCCCTCCACTTT
CDR3 protein: CASSPEQGANSPLHF

D gene: -
clone size: once
V gene: TRBV5-6
J gene: TRBJ1-2
CDR3 DNA: TGTGCCAGCAGCTTGGCTGAGGAGGGTCCTGGCTACACCTTC
CDR3 protein: CASSLAEEGPGYTF

D gene: TRBD1
clone size: -
V gene: TRBV6-6
J gene: TRBJ1-2
CDR3 DNA: TGTGCCAGCAGTTACTCCCGGGACAGGGACTATGGCTACACCTTC
CDR3 protein: CASSYSRDRDYGYTF

D gene: -
clone size: -
V gene: TRBV13
J gene: TRBJ1-6
CDR3 DNA: TGTGCCAGCAGCTACACTGGTGGGCAGATCTCCTATAATTCACCCCTCCACTTT
CDR3 protein: CASSYTGGQISYNSPLHF

D gene: -
clone size: -
V gene: TRBV2
J gene: TRBJ2-2
CDR3 DNA: TGTGCCAGCAGTGTCGACAGCACCGGGGAGCTGTTTTTT
CDR3 protein: CASSVDSTGELFF

D gene: TRBD1
clone size: -
V gene: TRBV12-5
J gene: TRBJ2-1
CDR3 DNA: TGTGCTAGTGGCCGGGACAGCAATGAGCAGTTCTTC
CDR3 protein: CASGRDSNEQFF

D gene: TRBD1
clone size: -
V gene: TRBV30
J gene: TRBJ1-1
CDR3 DNA: TGTGCCTGGAGTGTAGGCAGGGGGGAGACTGAAGCTTTCTTT
CDR3 protein: CAWSVGRGETEAFF

D gene: TRBD1
clone size: -
V gene: TRBV6-4
J gene: TRBJ2-7
CDR3 DNA: TGTGCCAGCAGTGAAAGGGACAGGGGCGAGCAGTACTTC
CDR3 protein: CASSERDRGEQYF

D gene: TRBD1
clone size: -
V gene: TRBV27
J gene: TRBJ2-3
CDR3 DNA: TGTGCCAGCAATAACAGGGGTTTGACAGATACGCAGTATTTT
CDR3 protein: CASNNRGLTDTQYF

D gene: -
clone size: -
V gene: TRBV11-2
J gene: TRBJ2-2
CDR3 DNA: TGTGCCAGCAGCTCGACACGTACCGGGGAGCTGTTTTTT
CDR3 protein: CASSSTRTGELFF

D gene: TRBD1
clone size: -
V gene: TRBV9
J gene: TRBJ1-1
CDR3 DNA: TGTGCCAGCGGCAGACAGGGGTCCGACACTGAAGCTTTCTTT
CDR3 protein: CASGRQGSDTEAFF

D gene: -
clone size: once
V gene: TRBV2
J gene: TRBJ1-3
CDR3 DNA: TGTGCCAGCGCGCTCGCGGGACGGCTAGGAAACACCATATATTTT
CDR3 protein: CASALAGRLGNTIYF

D gene: TRBD2
clone size: -
V gene: TRBV2
J gene: TRBJ2-2
CDR3 DNA: TGTGCCAGCACCCTAGCGGGGACCAGCACCGGGGAGCTGTTTTTT
CDR3 protein: CASTLAGTSTGELFF

D gene: -
clone size: -
V gene: TRBV27
J gene: TRBJ1-2
CDR3 DNA: TGTGCCAGCAGTTTTAGGGGCCGGGGGGGCTACACCTTC
CDR3 protein: CASSFRGRGGYTF

D gene: TRBD1
clone size: -
V gene: TRBV2
J gene: TRBJ2-5
CDR3 DNA: TGTGCCAGCAGTGGGGACAGAAAAGAGACCCAGTACTTC
CDR3 protein: CASSGDRKETQYF

D gene: -
clone size: -
V gene: TRBV6-5
J gene: TRBJ1-5
CDR3 DNA: TGTGCCAGCAGTTACGGAGAGAATCAGCCCCAGCATTTT
CDR3 protein: CASSYGENQPQHF

D gene: -
clone size: -
V gene: TRBV6-1
J gene: TRBJ1-2
CDR3 DNA: TGTGCCAGCAAAAGGGAAGCAGAGGGAGGCTATGGCTACACCTTC
CDR3 protein: CASKREAEGGYGYTF

D gene: -
clone size: -
V gene: TRBV28
J gene: TRBJ1-5
CDR3 DNA: TGTGCCAGCAGTCCGTCGGATCAGCCCCAGCATTTT
CDR3 protein: CASSPSDQPQHF

D gene: -
clone size: -
V gene: TRBV6-1
J gene: TRBJ1-1
CDR3 DNA: TGTGCCAGCAGCCGGCCGGGGTACACTGAAGCTTTCTTT
CDR3 protein: CASSRPGYTEAFF

D gene: -
clone size: -
V gene: TRBV5-1
J gene: TRBJ2-5
CDR3 DNA: TGCGCCAGCAGCTTGGGAGGGGGAACTACACAAGAGACCCAGTACTTC
CDR3 protein: CASSLGGGTTQETQYF

D gene: -
clone size: -
V gene: TRBV6-5
J gene: TRBJ1-5
CDR3 DNA: TGTGCCAGCAGTTACAGCGAGGGTCAGCCCCAGCATTTT
CDR3 protein: CASSYSEGQPQHF

D gene: TRBD1
clone size: -
V gene: TRBV5-1
J gene: TRBJ2-2
CDR3 DNA: TGCGCCAGCAGACGGACAGGGGGGGTCCCCGGGGAGCTGTTTTTT
CDR3 protein: CASRRTGGVPGELFF

D gene: -
clone size: once
V gene: TRBV2
J gene: TRBJ1-4
CDR3 DNA: TGTGCCAGCAGTGGGGGCCGAGGTAATGAAAAACTGTTTTTT
CDR3 protein: CASSGGRGNEKLFF

D gene: -
clone size: -
V gene: TRBV6-1
J gene: TRBJ1-4
CDR3 DNA: TGTGCCAGCAGTGACCCGGGGTATAATGAAAAACTGTTTTTT
CDR3 protein: CASSDPGYNEKLFF

D gene: TRBD2
clone size: -
V gene: TRBV19
J gene: TRBJ2-1
CDR3 DNA: TGTGCCAGCAGTATAAGGAGTCTAGCGGGGGGGCGACGCAATGAGCAGTTCTTC
CDR3 protein: CASSIRSLAGGRRNEQFF

D gene: TRBD1
clone size: -
V gene: TRBV29-1
J gene: TRBJ1-3
CDR3 DNA: TGCAGCGCGGGACCGGGACAGGGATCGGGAAACACCATATATTTT
CDR3 protein: CSAGPGQGSGNTIYF

D gene: TRBD1
clone size: -
V gene: TRBV30
J gene: TRBJ1-1
CDR3 DNA: TGTGCCTGGAGTGGAACAGGGGGCACTGAAGCTTTCTTT
CDR3 protein: CAWSGTGGTEAFF

D gene: -
clone size: -
V gene: TRBV4-1
J gene: TRBJ1-2
CDR3 DNA: TGCGCCAGCTCGGGGGAAGCCGTGAGATCGTGGTTCGGCGGCTACACCTTC
CDR3 protein: CASSGEAVRSWFGGYTF

D gene: TRBD2
clone size: -
V gene: TRBV18
J gene: TRBJ2-1
CDR3 DNA: TGTGCCAGCTCACCACTACTAGCGGGGGGAAACTACAATGAGCAGTTCTTC
CDR3 protein: CASSPLLAGGNYNEQFF

D gene: TRBD2
clone size: few
V gene: TRBV6-6
J gene: TRBJ2-3
CDR3 DNA: TGTGCCAGCAGTCCCTGGGACTACCGTACAGATACGCAGTATTTT
CDR3 protein: CASSPWDYRTDTQYF